The next 28 T cell receptor beta chains were all read from a single sample in a study of OX40 agonist ivuxolimab in advanced cancers. TCRdb keeps only in-frame clones here, not all; method: immunoSEQ multiplex PCR. Among about 60,000 clones listed, about 89% were seen once. The sequencing used CD4+ or CD8+ T cells sorted from blood, collected in a trial of the OX40 agonist ivuxolimab. The receptors shown here come from an adult with an advanced solid tumor such as melanoma, head and neck, liver or kidney cancer.

The chain has TRBV4-3 and TRBJ1-3; D is possibly TRBD1 (5 bases). Between the trimmed V and J ends, which lost 3 bases and 9 bases, there was a span of 18 bases. CDR1 and CDR2 from the germline V gene are LGHNA and YSLEER. The CDR3 extends over 15 amino acids. CDR3 sequence: CASSQAAGRGGTIYF. The CDR3 nucleotides read TGCGCCAGCAGCCAGGCAGCCGGTCGGGGCGGCACCATATATTTT.

This clone was recorded once. V usage is TRBV7-6 and J usage is TRBJ1-1; D is possibly TRBD1 (6 bases). The CDR3 consists of 14 residues. Trimming removed 5 bases from V and 1 base from J, with 11 bases in between. Germline V gives CDR1 SGHVS, CDR2 FNYEAQ. CDR3 amino acids: CASSLLGGNTEAFF. For the CDR3, the DNA is TGTGCCAGCAGCCTTCTAGGGGGGAACACTGAAGCTTTCTTT. Filled out from reference TRBV7-6 and TRBJ1-1, the complete variable domain reads GAGVSQSPRYKVTKRGQDVALRCDPISGHVSLYWYRQALGQGPEFLTYFNYEAQQDKSGLPNDRFSAERPEGSISTLTIQRTEQRDSAMYRCASSLLGGNTEAFFGQGTRLTVV.

The CDR3 DNA is TGTGCCAGTTTGCTAGCGGTAAACACCGGGGAGCTGTTTTTT. It specifies CASLLAVNTGELFF. The chain couples TRBV28 to TRBJ2-2; 7 nucleotides line up with TRBD2. The CDR3 sequence is 14 residues long. The V gene's germline CDR1 is MDHEN and CDR2 SYDVKM. The trim removed 9 bases at V and 2 bases at J, leaving 6 bases unmatched.

The V call is TRBV11-2, the J call TRBJ2-5, with TRBD2 as a possible D gene (6 bases). This CDR3 spans 12 amino acids. Germline CDR1 SGHAT, CDR2 FQNNGV. V lost 8 bases and J 4 bases, leaving 11 bases between the germline ends. This CDR3 is CASRGRGETQYF. For the CDR3, the DNA is TGTGCCAGCCGAGGGCGGGGAGAGACCCAGTACTTC.

The V gene is TRBV27, the J gene TRBJ2-7; TRBD2 aligns across 7 bases. V shed 5 bases and J 0 bases; nucleotides not matched to a gene: 4. CDR3 length equals 14 residues. Germline loops: CDR1 MNHEY, CDR2 SMNVEV (reference sequence). The CDR3 DNA follows: TGTGCCAGCAGTCAACTAGCGAGCTCCTACGAGCAGTACTTC. This codes for CASSQLASSYEQYF.

This chain links TRBV30 with TRBJ1-5; tentative D call: TRBD1 (5 bases). The germline V gene has CDR1 GTSNPN and CDR2 SVGIG (reference sequence). The CDR3 has 18 amino acids. V gave up 0 bases and J gave up 0 bases, with 18 bases separating them. The CDR3 loop is CAWSVQRRDVGSNQPQHF. In DNA form, the CDR3 reads TGTGCCTGGAGTGTACAGCGGCGGGACGTGGGTAGCAATCAGCCCCAGCATTTT. Full variable domain (remainder filled in from reference TRBV30 and TRBJ1-5): SQTIHQWPATLVQPVGSPLSLECTVEGTSNPNLYWYRQAAGRGLQLLFYSVGIGQISSEVPQNLSASRPQDRQFILSSKKLLLSDSGFYLCAWSVQRRDVGSNQPQHFGDGTRLSIL.

The rearrangement uses TRBV11-2 and TRBJ2-7, with unresolved D. V lost 4 bases to trimming and J lost 0 bases, with 10 bases between them. The germline gives CDR1 SGHAT, CDR2 FQNNGV. The CDR3 loop spans 14 amino acids. The CDR3 region is CASSSGRSSYEQYF. The DNA of the CDR3 is TGTGCCAGCAGCTCAGGACGGAGCTCCTACGAGCAGTACTTC. Combining the CDR3 with reference TRBV11-2 and TRBJ2-7 gives the whole variable domain EAGVAQSPRYKIIEKRQSVAFWCNPISGHATLYWYQQILGQGPKLLIQFQNNGVVDDSQLPKDRFSAERLKGVDSTLKIQPAKLEDSAVYLCASSSGRSSYEQYFGPGTRLTVT.

The chain couples TRBV28 to TRBJ1-1; 7 bases map to TRBD1. This CDR3 is 15 amino acids long. With V trimmed by 2 bases and J by 4 bases, 7 bases remained unmatched. Germline-derived CDR1 and CDR2 are MDHEN and SYDVKM. For the CDR3, the DNA is TGTGCCAGCAGTTTACCGACAGGGTCGGTCACTGAAGCTTTCTTT. This codes for CASSLPTGSVTEAFF.

The chain combines TRBV10-3 with TRBJ2-3; 11 bases agree with TRBD1. In germline, CDR1 is ENHRY, CDR2 SYGVKD. J gave up 3 bases and V 6 bases, and 5 bases lay outside the gene matches. The CDR3 loop spans 15 amino acids. The CDR3 DNA reads as TGTGCCATCAGCTACGGGACAGGGGGAACAGATACGCAGTATTTT. Translating gives CAISYGTGGTDTQYF.

The chain recombines TRBV5-1 with TRBJ2-5; D remains unclear. The germline V gene encodes CDR1 SGHRS and CDR2 YFSETQ. The V end was cut by 3 bases, the J end by 5 bases, with 5 bases between. The CDR3 spans 11 residues. Written as DNA, the CDR3 is TGCGCCAGCAGCTGGGCGGAGACCCAGTACTTC. This sequence encodes CASSWAETQYF.

This sequence joins TRBV18 and TRBJ2-1, with a weak D call TRBD2 (6 bases). The CDR3 loop spans 13 amino acids. V was trimmed by 3 bases and J by 10 bases, leaving 13 bases between them. In germline, CDR1 is KGHSH, CDR2 LQKENI. The CDR3 nucleotides read TGTGCCAGCTCACCGCTCGGGGGAGGCGAGCAGTTCTTC. Residues: CASSPLGGGEQFF.

The rearrangement joins TRBV19 to TRBJ1-1, with unresolved D. V lost 1 base to trimming and J lost 4 bases, with 10 bases between them. The CDR3 sequence is 14 residues long. Germline values: CDR1 LNHDA, CDR2 SQIVND (reference sequence). CDR3 DNA sequence: TGTGCCAGTAGTATAGGGGCCGGCCCCACTGAAGCTTTCTTT. Its translation is CASSIGAGPTEAFF.

The chain combines TRBV7-3 with TRBJ1-1, with D uncertain. Trimming cost V 5 bases and J 4 bases, with 11 bases left between them. The CDR3 runs to 13 residues. Per germline, CDR1 SGHTA and CDR2 FQGTGA. The chain's CDR3 is CASSPGMATEAFF. In nucleotides, the CDR3 is TGTGCCAGCAGCCCCGGGATGGCCACTGAAGCTTTCTTT.

The V call is TRBV28, the J call TRBJ1-1; D remains ambiguous. Germline CDR1 reads MDHEN; CDR2 reads SYDVKM. This CDR3 comprises 14 residues. V lost 6 bases to trimming and J lost 6 bases, with 17 bases between them. For the CDR3, the DNA is TGTGCCAGCAGCCCCGGCAGAGAGTCGGCTGAAGCTTTCTTT. The encoded protein is CASSPGRESAEAFF.

This sequence joins TRBV6-5 and TRBJ2-7; 10 bases agree with TRBD2. J gave up 7 bases and V 0 bases, and 6 bases lay outside the gene matches. This CDR3 spans 15 amino acids. Germline loops: CDR1 MNHEY, CDR2 SVGAGI. CDR3 loop: CASSYSLAGDEEQYF. The CDR3, as DNA: TGTGCCAGCAGTTACTCCCTAGCGGGAGATGAGGAGCAGTACTTC.

The rearrangement uses TRBV28 and TRBJ2-3; 9 nucleotides match TRBD2. Germline values: CDR1 MDHEN, CDR2 SYDVKM. V trimming: 4 bases; J trimming: 3 bases; junction bases outside the gene matches: 5. The CDR3 has 15 amino acids. DNA for the CDR3: TGTGCCAGCAGTTCACTAGCGGGCGGTACAGATACGCAGTATTTT. Translation gives CASSSLAGGTDTQYF.

The chain couples TRBV19 to TRBJ2-1; tentatively, D is TRBD2 (7 bases). The V and J ends lost 6 bases and 5 bases respectively, with 11 bases between them. The CDR3 runs to 13 residues. Germline values: CDR1 LNHDA, CDR2 SQIVND (reference sequence). In nucleotides, the CDR3 is TGTGCCAGTAGGAGGGGGGGAAACAATGAGCAGTTCTTC. As protein: CASRRGGNNEQFF.

The chain has TRBV18 and TRBJ2-7; TRBD1 agrees at 8 bases. The CDR3 is 14 residues long. From germline, CDR1 is KGHSH and CDR2 LQKENI. V lost 5 bases, J lost 5 bases, and 8 bases stayed unmatched. CDR3 DNA sequence: TGTGCCAGCTCATCCCCTGCAGGGGGCGACGAGCAGTACTTC. As protein: CASSSPAGGDEQYF.

The chain recombines TRBV6-5 with TRBJ2-5, with 8 bases matching TRBD1. V gave up 6 bases and J gave up 5 bases; unmatched junction bases: 11. This CDR3 is 15 amino acids long. CDR1 is MNHEY and CDR2 is SVGAGI in the germline V gene. The CDR3, as DNA: TGTGCCAGCAGCCCCGGACAGGGAATTGTTGAGACCCAGTACTTC. Amino acid sequence: CASSPGQGIVETQYF.

This chain links TRBV29-1 with TRBJ2-7; D possibly corresponds to TRBD2 (5 bases). The germline V gene encodes CDR1 SQVTM and CDR2 ANQGSEA. Trimming took off 4 bases at V and 0 bases at J, with 7 bases between the two ends. The CDR3 has 12 amino acids. The CDR3 loop reads CSVGEHSYEQYF. CDR3 coding DNA: TGCAGCGTTGGGGAGCACTCCTACGAGCAGTACTTC.

This clone has just one count. The rearrangement uses TRBV5-1 and TRBJ2-1; the match to TRBD1 covers 9 bases. The V segment lost 4 bases and the J segment 3 bases; nucleotides outside the gene matches: 5. Germline CDR1 is SGHRS and CDR2 is YFSETQ. The CDR3 extends over 15 amino acids. CDR3 DNA: TGCGCCAGCAGCCCGGGGACAGGGTTCTACAATGAGCAGTTCTTC. Translated: CASSPGTGFYNEQFF.

V gene TRBV5-5 combines with J gene TRBJ2-7; D tentatively reads TRBD1 or TRBD2 (6 bases each). CDR1 is SGHKS and CDR2 is YYEKEE in the germline V gene (reference sequence). Trimming took off 4 bases at V and 2 bases at J, with 16 bases between the two ends. The CDR3 sequence is 15 residues long. CDR3 sequence: CASSPWGAGTYEQYF. The CDR3 DNA is TGTGCCAGCAGCCCCTGGGGGGCCGGGACCTACGAGCAGTACTTC.

V gene TRBV18 combines with J gene TRBJ2-7; 9 bases line up with TRBD2. Trimming removed 4 bases from V and 5 bases from J; junction bases left unmatched: 6. Per the germline V gene, CDR1 is KGHSH and CDR2 is LQKENI. CDR3 length equals 14 residues. CDR3 sequence reads: CASSLAGVFDEQYF. The CDR3 DNA reads TGTGCCAGCTCACTAGCGGGAGTTTTCGACGAGCAGTACTTC.

The chain combines TRBV5-6 with TRBJ2-2; D remains ambiguous. This CDR3 comprises 14 residues. Germline V lookup: CDR1 SGHDT, CDR2 YYEEEE. Trimming pared 0 bases from V and 0 bases from J, leaving 3 bases between. The CDR3 DNA reads TGTGCCAGCAGCTTGGAGCCGAACACCGGGGAGCTGTTTTTT. Amino acids: CASSLEPNTGELFF.

J is TRBJ2-7 and V is TRBV19; a possible D gene is TRBD1 (6 bases). Germline lookup yields CDR1 LNHDA and CDR2 SQIVND (reference sequence). Trimming took off 5 bases at V and 4 bases at J, with 18 bases between the two ends. The CDR3 is 15 residues long. CDR3 amino acids: CASSSSGEPLYEQYF. The CDR3 bases are TGTGCCAGTAGTTCTTCAGGGGAGCCTTTGTACGAGCAGTACTTC.

This chain connects TRBV5-4 to TRBJ2-5; TRBD2 is a possible D gene (7 bases). V lost 8 bases and J 0 bases, leaving 11 bases between the germline ends. The CDR3 extends over 13 amino acids. Germline CDR1 reads SGHNT; CDR2 reads YYREEE (reference sequence). The CDR3 DNA reads as TGTGCCAGTAGGGGGGGGGACCAAGAGACCCAGTACTTC. Its protein product is CASRGGDQETQYF.

The rearrangement uses TRBV10-2 and TRBJ2-7; D is possibly TRBD1 or TRBD2 (5 bases each). The CDR3 extends over 10 amino acids. Germline values: CDR1 WSHSY, CDR2 SAAADI. V was trimmed by 10 bases and J by 6 bases, leaving 10 bases between them. For the CDR3, the DNA is TGCGCCACGGGTGGGACCGAGCAGTACTTC. Translation: CATGGTEQYF.

The genes are TRBV27 and TRBJ2-5; the D gene could be TRBD1 or TRBD2 (5 bases each). Trimming stripped 4 bases from V and 4 bases from J, with 16 bases between. Germline V CDR1 and CDR2: MNHEY, SMNVEV (reference sequence). This CDR3 has 15 amino acids. CDR3 region: CASSWGRGRGETQYF. The CDR3 DNA follows: TGTGCCAGCAGTTGGGGGAGAGGGAGAGGAGAGACCCAGTACTTC.